Shown below are 23 T cell receptor beta chains from a single sample sequenced in a study of beta chain features in type 1 diabetes. Study-level findings and limits: Significant though moderate, a shortening of TCRB CDR3s appeared in all four CD4+ subsets of Type 1 diabetes patients.

The sequenced template was cDNA made from the entire isolated RNA. Generated by immunoSEQ multiplex PCR, the TCRdb table keeps only in-frame clones and is missing some. The sample lists about 270,000 clones; 13% to 15% were seen once. These receptors' targets are unknown. The sample taken for sequencing was naive CD4+ T cells from blood. All receptors come from a man aged 25 to 45 with type 1 diabetes.

This chain uses TRBV6-5 with TRBJ1-5; no clear D gene. Germline CDR1 is MNHEY and CDR2 is SVGAGI. This CDR3 comprises 13 residues. Trimming cost V 5 bases and J 5 bases, with 10 bases left between them. CDR3 DNA sequence: TGTGCCAGCAGTCGCATAGCGCATCAGCCCCAGCATTTT. Its translation is CASSRIAHQPQHF.

This clone appeared a few times. The chain uses TRBV28 and TRBJ2-1; D is unclear. The CDR3 has 11 amino acids. Germline values: CDR1 MDHEN, CDR2 SYDVKM. V dropped 8 bases and J dropped 6 bases, with 8 bases sitting between them. The CDR3 sequence is CASLTGNEQFF. Written as DNA, the CDR3 is TGTGCCAGCCTGACGGGCAATGAGCAGTTCTTC.

This clone was observed a few times. The chain recombines TRBV11-1 with TRBJ2-1; maybe TRBD2 (6 bases). The V end was cut by 6 bases, the J end by 7 bases, with 16 bases between. From germline, CDR1 is SGHAT and CDR2 FQDESV (reference sequence). The CDR3 is made up of 14 amino acids. CDR3 in amino acids: CASRHRRGGNEQFF. The CDR3, as DNA: TGTGCCAGCAGGCACCGGAGGGGCGGGAATGAGCAGTTCTTC.

This clone came up a few times. This chain connects TRBV5-6 to TRBJ2-6; a possible D gene is TRBD1 (5 bases). Germline-derived CDR1 and CDR2 are SGHDT and YYEEEE. CDR3 length: 13 residues. Trimming removed 2 bases from V and 11 bases from J, with 11 bases in between. The CDR3 nucleotides are TGTGCCAGCAGCTTAATGCAGGGCGACGTCCTGACTTTC. Translating gives CASSLMQGDVLTF.

V gene TRBV4-1 combines with J gene TRBJ2-7; 7 bases fit TRBD2. With 0 bases clipped from V and 6 bases from J, the junction kept 14 bases outside the gene matches. The CDR3 has 17 amino acids. Germline values: CDR1 MGHRA, CDR2 YSYEKL. Here the CDR3 reads CASSQESSGRPPFEQYF. CDR3 sequence (DNA): TGCGCCAGCAGCCAAGAGTCTAGCGGACGCCCCCCTTTCGAGCAGTACTTC.

The sample holds a few counts of this clone. The chain carries TRBV30 and TRBJ2-7; TRBD1 matches at 9 bases. Per the germline V gene, CDR1 is GTSNPN and CDR2 is SVGIG (reference sequence). V lost 2 bases and J lost 4; bases outside the gene matches: 9. The CDR3 runs to 15 residues. The CDR3 region is CAWSPPGTGSYEQYF. The CDR3 DNA sequence: TGTGCCTGGAGTCCCCCCGGGACAGGGTCGTACGAGCAGTACTTC.

V and J are TRBV28 and TRBJ2-1; 12 bases map to TRBD2. J was trimmed by 8 bases and V by 5 bases; bases with no gene match: 4. The CDR3 has 14 residues. Germline V gives CDR1 MDHEN, CDR2 SYDVKM. The CDR3 region is CASSRLAGVDEQFF. The CDR3 DNA reads as TGTGCCAGCAGTCGACTAGCGGGAGTTGATGAGCAGTTCTTC.

The J gene is TRBJ1-5, the V gene TRBV2; 9 bases fit TRBD1. The CDR3 contains 15 residues. The trim removed 9 bases at V and 4 bases at J, leaving 10 bases unmatched. In germline, CDR1 is SNHLY, CDR2 FYNNEI. The chain's CDR3 is CASRNTGTGNQPQHF. CDR3 nucleotides: TGTGCCAGTAGGAATACCGGGACAGGGAATCAGCCCCAGCATTTT.

The CDR3 nucleotides are TGTGCCAGCAGCCCTAGCGGAGGCACAGATACGCAGTATTTT. Amino acid sequence: CASSPSGGTDTQYF. The chain employs TRBV19 and TRBJ2-3; 7 bases line up with TRBD2. V gave up 9 bases and J gave up 1 base; unmatched junction bases: 7. Germline V lookup: CDR1 LNHDA, CDR2 SQIVND (reference sequence). The CDR3 is made up of 14 amino acids. The full variable domain, in which reference TRBV19 and TRBJ2-3 provide the parts outside the CDR3, is DGGITQSPKYLFRKEGQNVTLSCEQNLNHDAMYWYRQDPGQGLRLIYYSQIVNDFQKGDIAEGYSVSREKKESFPLTVTSAQKNPTAFYLCASSPSGGTDTQYFGPGTRLTVL.

In nucleotides, the CDR3 is TGTGCCAGCATCCCCCATGGGGGGATCAACTATGGCTACACCTTC. Encoded protein: CASIPHGGINYGYTF. The chain employs TRBV28 and TRBJ1-2; D possibly corresponds to TRBD1 (5 bases). The CDR3 loop spans 15 amino acids. Trimming stripped 7 bases from V and 2 bases from J, with 17 bases between. In germline, CDR1 is MDHEN, CDR2 SYDVKM.

The chain recombines TRBV7-3 with TRBJ2-1; 13 bases match TRBD2. V lost 5 bases to trimming and J lost 5 bases; unmatched junction nucleotides: 3. Germline V gives CDR1 SGHTA, CDR2 FQGTGA. The CDR3 has 15 residues. DNA for the CDR3: TGTGCCAGCAGCAAGGGACTAGCGGGGAACAATGAGCAGTTCTTC. It encodes CASSKGLAGNNEQFF. The whole variable domain, remainder taken from reference TRBV7-3 and TRBJ2-1, is GAGVSQTPSNKVTEKGKYVELRCDPISGHTALYWYRQSLGQGPEFLIYFQGTGAADDSGLPNDRFFAVRPEGSVSTLKIQRTERGDSAVYLCASSKGLAGNNEQFFGPGTRLTVL.

The rearrangement links TRBV21-1 to TRBJ2-7; the D segment call TRBD1 is taken from the table without a DNA check. TRBV21-1 is shown as a pseudogene. The CDR3 loop spans 14 amino acids. The CDR3 DNA reads TGTGCCAGCAGCACACCGGGACAGGGAACCGAGCAGTACTTC. This gives the protein CASSTPGQGTEQYF.

The V gene is TRBV29-1, the J gene TRBJ2-7; 7 bases align to TRBD2. This CDR3 has 14 residues. CDR1 is SQVTM, CDR2 ANQGSEA, per germline. V shed 4 bases and J 1 base; nucleotides not matched to a gene: 7. CDR3 region: CSVGSGRNSYEQYF. The DNA of the CDR3 is TGCAGCGTTGGATCCGGGAGGAATTCCTACGAGCAGTACTTC.

The V call is TRBV18, the J call TRBJ2-5; no clear D. Trimming left V 6 bases short and J 2 bases short, with 13 bases between. Germline V lookup: CDR1 KGHSH, CDR2 LQKENI. This CDR3 comprises 14 residues. CDR3 loop: CASSPNKIQETQYF. As DNA, the CDR3 is TGTGCCAGCTCGCCGAACAAGATTCAAGAGACCCAGTACTTC.

This clone was seen more than once but under ten times. This sequence joins TRBV25-1 and TRBJ1-2; tentatively, D is TRBD1 (5 bases). Germline V gene sequence: CDR1 MGHDK, CDR2 SYGVNS. V was trimmed by 1 base and J by 3 bases, leaving 9 bases between them. The CDR3 is made up of 14 amino acids. Here the CDR3 reads CASSEWGRDYGYTF. DNA for the CDR3: TGTGCCAGCAGTGAATGGGGCAGGGACTATGGCTACACCTTC.

V is TRBV30 and J is TRBJ2-3; D may be TRBD2 (6 bases). Germline V gene data show CDR1 as GTSNPN and CDR2 as SVGIG (reference sequence). CDR3 size: 19 residues. Deletions cut 0 bases from V and 2 bases from J, with 24 bases between. The CDR3, as DNA: TGTGCCTGGAGTGTACATCGACGAACTAGCACGTGGTCCACAGATACGCAGTATTTT. This translates into CAWSVHRRTSTWSTDTQYF.

This chain joins TRBV28 and TRBJ2-7, with D possibly matching TRBD1 (6 bases). CDR3 length: 14 amino acids. CDR1 and CDR2 from the germline V gene are MDHEN and SYDVKM. Trimming pared 3 bases from V and 4 bases from J, leaving 13 bases between. This chain's CDR3 is CASSFFDRRYEQYF. In DNA form, the CDR3 reads TGTGCCAGCAGTTTCTTCGACAGGCGGTACGAGCAGTACTTC.

In this sample, this clone turned up a few times. The chain couples TRBV20-1 to TRBJ2-5; no clear D. CDR3 length: 10 residues. Trimming shortened V by 6 bases and J by 0 bases, and 2 bases separated the two germline ends. Germline CDR1 reads DFQATT; CDR2 reads SNEGSKA (reference sequence). The chain's CDR3 is CSANQETQYF. The CDR3 coding sequence is TGCAGTGCCAACCAAGAGACCCAGTACTTC.

This clone has more than one count but fewer than ten. The chain couples TRBV18 to TRBJ1-3; D perhaps matches TRBD1 (5 bases). Per germline, CDR1 KGHSH and CDR2 LQKENI. V lost 2 bases and J lost 0, with 8 bases in between. This CDR3 is built from 15 residues. The CDR3 spells CASSPGTASGNTIYF. In nucleotides, the CDR3 is TGTGCCAGCTCACCAGGGACTGCCTCTGGAAACACCATATATTTT. Full variable domain (remainder filled in from reference TRBV18 and TRBJ1-3): NAGVMQNPRHLVRRRGQEARLRCSPMKGHSHVYWYRQLPEEGLKFMVYLQKENIIDESGMPKERFSAEFPKEGPSILRIQQVVRGDSAAYFCASSPGTASGNTIYFGEGSWLTVV.

This clone was observed a few times. The chain couples TRBV18 to TRBJ1-1; 8 bases map to TRBD1. V dropped 2 bases and J dropped 10; count of bases not matched to a gene: 12. The CDR3 runs 15 residues. The germline CDR1 and CDR2 sequences are KGHSH and LQKENI. CDR3: CASSPTNSGQGRAFF. CDR3 nucleotides: TGTGCCAGCTCACCAACCAACTCTGGACAGGGTAGAGCTTTCTTT.

There are a few counts of this clone. The chain employs TRBV9 and TRBJ1-3; no definite D call. V gave up 7 bases and J gave up 0 bases, with 11 bases separating them. The V gene's germline CDR1 is SGDLS and CDR2 YYNGEE. CDR3 length: 14 amino acids. The CDR3 loop reads CASGAFLSGNTIYF. CDR3 coding DNA: TGTGCCAGCGGCGCCTTTCTCTCTGGAAACACCATATATTTT.

This clone was counted between two and nine times. The rearrangement joins TRBV21-1 to TRBJ1-2; no DNA check was done on the table's D call, TRBD1. TRBV21-1 is reported as a pseudogene. The length of the CDR3 is 12 residues. CDR3 region: CASRTANYGYTF. The CDR3 bases are TGTGCCAGCAGGACAGCTAACTATGGCTACACCTTC.

This clone was recorded a few times. The genes are TRBV5-1 and TRBJ1-4, with TRBD1 matching over 9 bases. In germline, CDR1 is SGHRS, CDR2 YFSETQ. The CDR3 length is 16 residues. Unmatched junction bases numbered 13, after V lost 5 bases and J lost 8 bases. CDR3 residues: CASSFLRTGGMEKLFF. The CDR3 DNA is TGCGCCAGCAGTTTCCTCCGAACAGGGGGCATGGAAAAACTGTTTTTT.